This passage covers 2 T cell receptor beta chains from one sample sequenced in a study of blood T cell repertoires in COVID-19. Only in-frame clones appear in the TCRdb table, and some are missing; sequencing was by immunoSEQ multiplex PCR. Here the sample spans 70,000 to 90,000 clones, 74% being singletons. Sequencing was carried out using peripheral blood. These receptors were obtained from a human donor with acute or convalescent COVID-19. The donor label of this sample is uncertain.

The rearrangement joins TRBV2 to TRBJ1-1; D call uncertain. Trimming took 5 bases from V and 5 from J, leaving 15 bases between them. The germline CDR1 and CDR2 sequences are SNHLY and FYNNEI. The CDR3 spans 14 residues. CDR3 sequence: CASSLDSRLTEAFF. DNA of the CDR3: TGTGCCAGCAGTCTAGATTCGAGGCTGACTGAAGCTTTCTTT.

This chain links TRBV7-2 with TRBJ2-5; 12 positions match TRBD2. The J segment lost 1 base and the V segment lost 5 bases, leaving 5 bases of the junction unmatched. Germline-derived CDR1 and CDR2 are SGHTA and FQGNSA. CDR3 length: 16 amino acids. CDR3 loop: CASSQRLAGVQETQYF. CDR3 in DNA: TGTGCCAGCAGCCAAAGACTAGCGGGAGTCCAAGAGACCCAGTACTTC.